Following are 17 T cell receptor beta chains from one sample sequenced in a study of T cell repertoires in cytomegalovirus infection. TCRdb used MiXCR to reprocess the reads, holding one entry per CDR3 protein. The profile shows about 50,000 distinct CDR3 sequences, around a fifth of them singletons. The antigens these receptors bind are not known. The sequences come from CD8+ T cells from cultured PBMCs, collected from culture after CMV antigen stimulation. Every receptor here comes from a human donor in good health (CMV status not recorded). Some clones in this sample may be carry-over from other donors' samples.

This clonotype came up a few times. The J gene is TRBJ1-6, the V gene TRBV6-1; D perhaps matches TRBD1 (5 bases). Germline CDR1 MNHNS, CDR2 SASEGT. With 5 bases removed from V and 4 bases from J, the gap between germline ends came to 9 bases. This CDR3 comprises 14 residues. CDR3 loop: CASSRGLYNSPLHF. The CDR3, as DNA: TGTGCCAGCAGTAGGGGTCTTTATAATTCACCCCTCCACTTT.

The rearrangement joins TRBV7-9 to TRBJ1-2, with TRBD1 as a possible D gene (5 bases). CDR1 is SEHNR and CDR2 is FQNEAQ in the germline V gene (reference sequence). The CDR3 extends over 16 amino acids. With 2 bases removed from V and 1 base from J, the gap between germline ends came to 14 bases. CDR3 protein: CASSLPWTPNNYGYTF. DNA for the CDR3: TGTGCCAGCAGCTTACCATGGACACCCAATAACTATGGCTACACCTTC.

This clonotype has a handful of counts. This chain joins TRBV7-8 and TRBJ1-5; unclear D gene. The CDR3 sequence is 15 residues long. V was trimmed by 3 bases and J by 8 bases, leaving 17 bases between them. Germline V lookup: CDR1 SGHVS, CDR2 FQNEAQ. The CDR3 is CASSFYDGGLKPQHF. CDR3 DNA sequence: TGTGCCAGCAGCTTCTATGACGGAGGCCTCAAGCCCCAGCATTTT.

The rearrangement uses TRBV6-6 and TRBJ1-5; D is ambiguous. Trimming pared 6 bases from V and 4 bases from J, leaving 10 bases between. Germline CDR1 reads MNHNY; CDR2 reads SVGAGI (reference sequence). This CDR3 region has 13 residues. The DNA for the CDR3 is TGTGCCAGCAGGGTTCTGCTAAATCAGCCCCAGCATTTT. It specifies CASRVLLNQPQHF.

This clonotype has just a few counts. The genes are TRBV6-2 or TRBV6-3 and TRBJ2-7, with 7 bases identical to TRBD1. Germline V gene data show CDR1 as MNHEY and CDR2 as SVGEGT. Trimming at V came to 7 bases and at J to 4 bases, leaving 4 bases not matched to a gene. The length of the CDR3 is 12 residues. As DNA, the CDR3 is TGTGCCAGCACCCGGACAGGATACGAGCAGTACTTC. Amino acids: CASTRTGYEQYF.

This clonotype was found a few times. This chain uses TRBV7-2 with TRBJ2-5; 9 nucleotides line up with TRBD1. The germline CDR1 and CDR2 sequences are SGHTA and FQGNSA. This CDR3 spans 14 amino acids. Trimming at V came to 1 base and at J to 4 bases, leaving 1 base not matched to a gene. The CDR3 bases are TGTGCCAGCAGCTTAGTGACAGGGGGAGAGACCCAGTACTTC. This encodes CASSLVTGGETQYF.

The chain uses TRBV5-1 and TRBJ1-1, with 7 bases fitting TRBD1. The germline gives CDR1 SGHRS, CDR2 YFSETQ. The CDR3 runs to 15 residues. The J segment lost 2 bases and the V segment lost 0 bases, leaving 4 bases of the junction unmatched. In DNA form, the CDR3 reads TGCGCCAGCAGCTTGGAGGGGGCTTATAACACTGAAGCTTTCTTT. This sequence encodes CASSLEGAYNTEAFF.

This clonotype showed up many times. The chain has TRBV28 and TRBJ2-1; TRBD1 or TRBD2 may be the D gene (5 bases each). From germline, CDR1 is MDHEN and CDR2 SYDVKM. The germline V and J ends were trimmed by 7 bases and 8 bases, with 18 bases remaining between them. This CDR3 region has 14 residues. For the CDR3, the DNA is TGTGCCAGCACGAAAGAGGGGCAGCGCCATGAGCAGTTCTTC. This translates into CASTKEGQRHEQFF.

The CDR3 loop is CASSLGLFPSGTYTQYF. DNA of the CDR3: TGTGCCAGCAGCTTAGGCCTATTTCCGTCGGGGACATATACGCAGTATTTT. V gene TRBV13 combines with J gene TRBJ2-3; D is possibly TRBD1 (6 bases). Deletions cut 0 bases from V and 7 bases from J, with 20 bases between. Germline V gene lookup returns CDR1 PRHDT and CDR2 FYEKMQ (reference sequence). The CDR3 is 17 amino acids.

J is TRBJ2-1 and V is TRBV7-6; a weak D match, TRBD2 (5 bases). The CDR3 is 17 residues long. V lost 2 bases and J 6 bases, leaving 20 bases between the germline ends. The germline CDR1 and CDR2 sequences are SGHVS and FNYEAQ. The CDR3 region has the DNA TGTGCCAGCAGCTTATCGGCTAGCTCCCGGAACCTCAATGAGCAGTTCTTC. Protein: CASSLSASSRNLNEQFF.

V usage is TRBV15 and J usage is TRBJ2-7, with 9 bases lining up with TRBD1. Losses at the gene ends were 5 bases for V and 4 bases for J; bases not matched to a gene: 12. The CDR3 loop spans 16 amino acids. Germline CDR1 reads LNHNV; CDR2 reads YYDKDF (reference sequence). CDR3 DNA sequence: TGTGCCACCAGCGGCCCTGACGGGACAGGGTATTACGAGCAGTACTTC. Amino acids: CATSGPDGTGYYEQYF.

This clonotype has a handful of counts. The chain combines TRBV12-3 or TRBV12-4 with TRBJ1-3; D call uncertain. This CDR3 is 14 amino acids long. The V gene lost 5 bases and the J gene lost 0 bases, with 8 bases spanning the gap. The DNA of the CDR3 is TGTGCCAGCAGTCCCCAGGACTCTGGAAACACCATATATTTT. Protein sequence: CASSPQDSGNTIYF.

The chain is built from TRBV4-1 and TRBJ2-1; D ambiguous. The germline CDR1 and CDR2 sequences are MGHRA and YSYEKL. V was pared by 2 bases and J by 5 bases, with 7 bases between. This CDR3 comprises 13 residues. In DNA form, the CDR3 reads TGCGCCAGCAGCCAATCTGAAGACAATGAGCAGTTCTTC. Translating gives CASSQSEDNEQFF.

This clonotype was seen a handful of times. J is TRBJ2-7 and V is TRBV4-1; TRBD2 matches 10 bases. Germline CDR1 and CDR2: MGHRA and YSYEKL. CDR3 size: 15 residues. The J segment lost 3 bases and the V segment lost 3 bases, leaving 5 bases of the junction unmatched. CDR3 DNA: TGCGCCAGCAGCCAGCGGACTAGCGGAGTCTACGAGCAGTACTTC. It encodes CASSQRTSGVYEQYF.

The genes are TRBV27 and TRBJ2-7; D is uncertain. This CDR3 has 16 amino acids. Trimming stripped 2 bases from V and 4 bases from J, with 18 bases between. Germline V gene lookup returns CDR1 MNHEY and CDR2 SMNVEV (reference sequence). The CDR3 loop reads CASSLAGSQLNYEQYF. The CDR3 DNA is TGTGCCAGCAGTTTAGCCGGTTCGCAACTGAATTACGAGCAGTACTTC.

This clonotype has just a few counts. The chain joins TRBV7-3 to TRBJ2-5; 10 bases match TRBD1. Per germline, CDR1 SGHTA and CDR2 FQGTGA. This CDR3 spans 15 amino acids. With V trimmed by 2 bases and J by 1 base, 1 base remained unmatched. The CDR3: CASSLWDRGQETQYF. CDR3 DNA sequence: TGTGCCAGCAGCTTATGGGACAGGGGCCAAGAGACCCAGTACTTC.

The J gene is TRBJ1-5, the V gene TRBV6-6; the match to TRBD1 covers 9 bases. Germline values: CDR1 MNHNY, CDR2 SVGAGI (reference sequence). There are 15 residues in the CDR3. After removal of 8 bases from V and 4 bases from J, the junction contained 9 bases not matched to a gene. CDR3 bases: TGTGCCAGCCAATTCGGACAGGGGAGGAATCAGCCCCAGCATTTT. Its translation is CASQFGQGRNQPQHF.